The sequence of this T cell receptor beta chain was determined in a study of PD-1 blockade in classical Hodgkin lymphoma. The repertoire was sequenced with immunoSEQ multiplex PCR; TCRdb's copy has only in-frame clones and lacks some. The table records around 32,000 clones, roughly 90% of them present only once. Specified time point: newly diagnosed, previously untreated cHL patient sample. The authors purified CD4+ T cells from thawed PBMCs by magnetic negative selection. V was trimmed by 0 bases and J by 2 bases, leaving 10 bases between them. The CDR3 length is 15 residues. Germline CDR1 is MNHEY and CDR2 is SVGAGI.

This chain links TRBV6-5 with TRBJ2-5; a weak D match, TRBD2 (5 bases). This sequence was found in a human donor with classical Hodgkin lymphoma. The sequencing sample was made of CD4+ T cells from blood. CDR3 residues: CASSYSVKRQETQYF. Here the CDR3 DNA reads TGTGCCAGCAGTTACTCGGTGAAGCGGCAAGAGACCCAGTACTTC.